The subject of this entry is one T cell receptor beta chain. The antigen this receptor binds is unknown. Per-base quality was not reported, and no clone a single base away is much larger than it. This sample stems from a study of cytomegalovirus exposure and HLA in healthy donors (dated by TCRdb to 2015 to 2018). Study-level background: According to an earlier analysis of a few hundred of the donors, roughly 180 million T cells yielded 90 million to 140 million unique TCR beta sequences and about 300 Gb of sequence data. Every discovery cohort repertoire had been produced on one sequencing platform. The study profiled the T cell repertoires of 500 to 800 subjects by immunosequencing and related them to cytomegalovirus serostatus. The study was designed to test whether signatures of past pathogen exposure could be identified by cataloging public T cell receptors. An earlier analysis of approximately 580 of the donors used high-throughput TCR beta sequencing to judge whether each TCR beta V gene segment behaved as functional or pseudogenic. To predict cytomegalovirus infection status, the study brought together high-throughput TCR immunosequencing, statistical association of individual TCRs with disease status, and machine learning. In a later analysis, previously published TCR beta repertoires from 666 donors were re-analyzed and high-resolution HLA genotyping was added so that TCR occurrence patterns could be studied. Both class I and class II loci were covered by HLA typing, at four-digit resolution. On average, 235,054 unique TCR beta nucleotide sequences were sequenced per donor among 398 genotyped donors of the cohort, with roughly 18% of those sequences being non-productive. Roughly 5 DR-DQ haplotypes were handled as single units for association and clustering, since linkage in the cohort was strong. Around 320 gigabases of sequencing data and tens of millions of unique TCR sequences were included in an early release covering about 620 HLA-typed donors. Among the approximately 430 genotyped donors, around 79% belonged to the genetic ancestry cluster associated with self-reported Caucasian donors. Alongside the repertoire data, information on donor age, sex, ethnicity and CMV serostatus was compiled. In a later genetic analysis, genome-wide SNP genotypes for 398 of the 666 donors were used, and that subset was treated as a discovery cohort. Rather than drawing on any new phenotypic data, the later analysis identified candidate immune exposures from TCR beta sequences and the way those sequences occurred across donors. Typing coverage varied by locus: about 629-640 donors for A, B, C, DRB1 and DQB1; approximately 500 for DQA1; over 600 for DPA1; fewer than 480 for DPB1. In addition to the first cohort of hundreds of subjects, a separate validation cohort of some 120 different subjects was used.

Points the paper makes about the study in general: Because HLA typing was unavailable for some donors at each locus, only the typed subset was used in association tests. A later genetic analysis associated a missense DCLRE1C variant with V-gene and J-gene trimming of TCR beta chains, and an independent cohort replicated the association. A further reported finding was that TCR beta sequences accurately predicted the HLA-A and HLA-B alleles for most subjects in the first cohort. Most CMV-associated TCR beta chains appeared to be HLA-restricted in a later analysis, and the HLA associations seemed to be driven largely by CMV exposure. In a later analysis, several top co-occurrence clusters were reported to appear linked to parvovirus B19, influenza, CMV and Epstein-Barr virus. In a later analysis, HLA-associated TCR beta chains showed more clonal expansion and lower generation probabilities than non-associated chains that were equally common. Seventeen rarely observed V segments, including chromosome 9 orphons, were excluded from the earlier analysis of approximately 500 of the donors because counts were too low. CMV serostatus was the only immune exposure information available for the cohort. The study gave a list of more than 150 TCR beta chains associated with cytomegalovirus. The authors suggested that the approach could potentially be extended to other disease states and immunological phenotypes. Roughly uniform sequencing depth across donors was assumed in presence/absence analyses, although this assumption may not hold. The 87-base-pair reads could not distinguish some IMGT-functional V segments, including TRBV6-2 and TRBV6-3, so those segments were excluded. A cluster of highly shared sequence variants was judged likely to be a technical artifact of the sequencing pipeline. This cohort had only TCR beta chains sequenced, and the lack of alpha or paired-chain data limited which features could be detected. In an earlier analysis of some 540 of the donors, most TCR beta V segments appeared in productive rearrangements about 87% or about 30% of the time, broadly matching IMGT annotations. At a false discovery rate of 0.05, a later analysis linked around 15,000 TCR beta sequences to specific HLA alleles. The classifier was reported to diagnose cytomegalovirus status with high specificity and sensitivity in both the original cohort and the validation cohort. Most TCR sequences were observed very rarely across donors, whereas some public TCRs were present in many individuals. When HLA alleles, especially DR and DQ, strongly co-occurred, attributing TCR associations to individual alleles was difficult. A later genetic analysis reported fewer N-insertions in productive TCRs among donors in an Asian-associated ancestry cluster than the roughly 620-donor mean. Linkage disequilibrium might explain the correlated functional status among segregating V segments, but an unknown experimental factor could not be ruled out. In a later analysis, the rate of TCR association differed among HLA loci, with DRB1 alleles having the most associated TCRs and HLA-C alleles having the fewest. A few of the identified cytomegalovirus-associated TCR beta chains were confirmed in vitro to be specific for cytomegalovirus antigens.

The cohort comprised fewer than 750 healthy bone marrow donors. Cohort members were all nominally healthy when sampled, although unrecorded immune exposures were likely present. The donor tested CMV seronegative and was one of the 352 seronegative cohort members. A peripheral blood sample was provided by each donor, and peripheral blood mononuclear cells were used for TCR beta sequencing. Genomic DNA was extracted from the blood cell samples with the Qiagen DNeasy Blood Extraction Kit. The library was obtained by the immunoSEQ multiplex PCR assay. For the multiplex PCR, a mixture combining 60 forward primers for TCR Vbeta segments and 13 reverse primers for TCR Jbeta segments was used. The CDR3 region of rearranged TCR beta genes was amplified from genomic DNA with a multiplex PCR assay. The Illumina HiSeq System was used to sequence the amplified TCR beta libraries as 87-base-pair reads. The paper's data handling went like this. Across the roughly 640 repertoires, a later analysis counted 75 million to 90 million unique TCR beta chains, roughly 11 million of which were shared by at least two donors. A nearest-neighbor algorithm error-corrected the raw reads and collapsed the reads into unique sequences, merging closely related sequences to remove PCR and sequencing errors. To assign V, D and J gene segments, CDR3 sequences were aligned to IMGT reference sequences. For a sequence to be retained, a match of at least six nucleotides to both a V gene segment and a J gene segment was required. A rearrangement was called productive if the CDR3 had no stop codons and remained in frame with V and J, and every other rearrangement was called non-productive. Following IMGT convention, CDR3 was defined as the stretch from the second conserved V-encoded cysteine to the conserved J-encoded phenylalanine. Sequences without an unambiguous match to a single V gene segment were excluded from the earlier analysis of 587 of the donors. In an earlier analysis of a few hundred of the donors, V segments were called functional above 56.7% productive rearrangements and were called segregating when the between-donor standard deviation exceeded 5%. To diagnose cytomegalovirus status from the catalog of TCR beta chain sequences, a statistical classification framework was built. A later analysis assigned V and J genes by comparing TCR nucleotide sequences with IMGT/GENE-DB human TR gene sequences. A later analysis assigned CDR3 sequences and most-parsimonious VDJ recombination scenarios with the TCRdist pipeline. In a later analysis, every TCR beta chain was defined by the combination of its CDR3 amino acid sequence and its V-gene family, and reads without a unique V-gene family were dropped. A later analysis removed roughly 590 highly shared, low-generation-probability nucleotide sequences to deal with suspected cross-contamination and a sequencing artifact. A later analysis calculated a clonal expansion index for each public chain from normalized within-repertoire ranks of inferred template counts. In a later analysis, generation probabilities were computed using a VDJ recombination model fitted to out-of-frame rearrangements, and the results were checked against IGoR. In a later analysis, TCR-TCR, TCR-HLA and TCR-CMV co-occurrence was scored with hypergeometric tests, and a repertoire-size bias correction was applied to TCR pairs. False discovery rates were estimated in a later analysis by permuting HLA or CMV assignments 20 times. In a later analysis, co-occurring TCRs were grouped using DBSCAN, and TCRdist sequence similarity was added for clustering within HLA-allele-positive subsets. Repertoires with fewer than 30,000 or more than 120,000 public chains, plus five repertoires with anomalous nucleotide sharing, were excluded from co-occurrence clustering. The immuneACCESS repertoire file appears here via TCRdb, limited to in-frame rearrangements. These files lack a portion of the clones; in checked studies, under half of the deficit traces to unresolved V genes, and the cause of the others is not known. V and J calls and clone size are as listed in that table; D and trimming were resolved from the DNA. The sample data list some 120,000 clones, and approximately 80% of these were observed just once. The top ten constitute 2% of the sample.

From the cysteine up to the phenylalanine, the CDR3 has a length of 16 residues. Only the CDR3 DNA stays, 48 bases, in frame from base 1. V and J are truncated by 5 bases and 2 bases respectively, leaving an intervening sequence of 19 bases. CDR1 and CDR2 were assigned from the germline V gene as SGHRS and YFSETQ. This chain joins TRBV5-1 to TRBJ2-5; the D gene is perhaps TRBD1, on 6 matching bases. This TCR was recovered from a man aged 18 to 29 in good health and CMV-seronegative. The sequencing input was PBMCs. CDR3 loop: CASSGQTLTSQETQYF. The DNA reads TGCGCCAGCAGTGGACAGACCTTAACTTCACAAGAGACCCAGTACTTC.